A single sample is the source of the 2 T cell receptor beta chains below, sequenced in a study of shared clonotypes between healthy human individuals. The protocol was immunoSEQ multiplex PCR, while the TCRdb copy is restricted to in-frame clones and leaves out a portion. The table lists almost 700,000 clones, under 95% of them singletons. Terminally differentiated effector memory CD45RA+ cells were excluded from the naive CD8 cells, which were CD45RO-negative and positively selected for CCR7. The specimen was naive CD8+ T cells sorted from blood. Receptors originate from a young man in good health.

This clone was recorded a few times. The gene calls are TRBV28 and TRBJ1-2; 10 nucleotides line up with TRBD1. The V segment lost 7 bases and the J segment 8 bases; nucleotides outside the gene matches: 4. The CDR3 runs 12 residues. Looked up from germline, CDR1 is MDHEN and CDR2 is SYDVKM. The CDR3 protein is CASNWDRGGYTF. DNA of the CDR3: TGTGCCAGCAATTGGGACAGGGGCGGCTACACCTTC.

The chain has TRBV28 and TRBJ2-7; D is ambiguous. This CDR3 comprises 13 residues. Germline assignment: CDR1 MDHEN and CDR2 SYDVKM. Between the trimmed V and J ends, which lost 2 bases and 2 bases, there was a span of 7 bases. The CDR3 here is CASSLTAPYEQYF. The CDR3 DNA reads TGTGCCAGCAGTTTAACAGCCCCCTACGAGCAGTACTTC.